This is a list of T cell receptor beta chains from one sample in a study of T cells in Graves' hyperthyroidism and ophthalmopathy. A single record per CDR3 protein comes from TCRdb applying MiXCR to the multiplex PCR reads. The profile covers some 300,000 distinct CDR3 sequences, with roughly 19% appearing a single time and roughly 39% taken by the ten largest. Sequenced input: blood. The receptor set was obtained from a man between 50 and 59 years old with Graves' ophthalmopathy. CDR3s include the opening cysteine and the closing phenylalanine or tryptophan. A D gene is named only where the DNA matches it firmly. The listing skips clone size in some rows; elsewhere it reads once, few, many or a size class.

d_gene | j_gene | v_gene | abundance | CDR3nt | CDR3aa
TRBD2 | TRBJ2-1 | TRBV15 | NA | TGTGCCACCAGCAGAACCGGGACTAGGGTCAATGAGCAGTTCTTC | CATSRTGTRVNEQFF
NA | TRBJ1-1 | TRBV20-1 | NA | TGCAGTGCTAGGCGCAGCAACACTGAAGCTTTCTTT | CSARRSNTEAFF
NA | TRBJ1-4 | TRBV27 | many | TGTGCCAGCAGTTTGCGGGACCCAAGGCTTCTGTCTAATGAAAAACTGTTTTTT | CASSLRDPRLLSNEKLFF
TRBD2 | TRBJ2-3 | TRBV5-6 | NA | TGTGCCAGCAGCTTGGTGAGCGGGAGGATCTTGCGCACAGATACGCAGTATTTT | CASSLVSGRILRTDTQYF
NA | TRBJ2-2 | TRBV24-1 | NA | TGTGCCACCAGTGATTTGAGCAGGGACACCGGGGAGCTGTTTTTT | CATSDLSRDTGELFF
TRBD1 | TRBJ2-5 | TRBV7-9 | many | TGTGCCAGCAGCCCAATAATACAGGGGGCGAGGGTCCAAGAGACCCAGTACTTC | CASSPIIQGARVQETQYF
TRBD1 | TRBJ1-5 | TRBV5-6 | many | TGTGCCAGCAGCTCCCAGACAGGGGGAAGCAATCAGCCCCAGCATTTT | CASSSQTGGSNQPQHF
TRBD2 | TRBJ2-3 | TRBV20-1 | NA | TGCAGTGCTAGACTGGGAGGGCGAAGCACAGATACGCAGTATTTT | CSARLGGRSTDTQYF
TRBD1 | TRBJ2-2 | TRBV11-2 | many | TGTGCCAGCAGGTTAGAAACAGGGGCGAACACCGGGGAGCTGTTTTTT | CASRLETGANTGELFF
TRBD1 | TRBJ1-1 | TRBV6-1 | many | TGTGCCAGCAGTCCCGGGACAGGGGGCGTTAGGACTGAAGCTTTCTTT | CASSPGTGGVRTEAFF
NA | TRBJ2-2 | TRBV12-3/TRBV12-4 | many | TGTGCCAGCAGTTTGGGAAGGTCCGACACCGGGGAGCTGTTTTTT | CASSLGRSDTGELFF
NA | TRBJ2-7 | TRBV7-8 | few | TGTGCCAGCAGCCGGGCCTCCGAGCAGTACTTC | CASSRASEQYF
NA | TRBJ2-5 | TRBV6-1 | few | TGTGCCAGCAGTGAGCTGGGACACAACCAAGAGACCCAGTACTTC | CASSELGHNQETQYF
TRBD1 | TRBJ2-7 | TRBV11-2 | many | TGTGCCAGCAGCTCAACCGACCTGACAGGGGTCGAGCAGTACTTC | CASSSTDLTGVEQYF
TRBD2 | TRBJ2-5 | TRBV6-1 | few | TGTGCCAGCAGCACTCTCCTAGCGGGAGGAGTGGAGACCCAGTACTTC | CASSTLLAGGVETQYF
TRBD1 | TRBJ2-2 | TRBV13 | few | TGTGCCAGCAGGCCCACGACACTACAGGGGGCGTGGACCGGGGAGCTGTTTTTT | CASRPTTLQGAWTGELFF
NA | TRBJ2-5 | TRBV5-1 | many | TGCGCCAGCAGCTTGGCCCCGGCCCGGATGGAGACCCAGTACTTC | CASSLAPARMETQYF
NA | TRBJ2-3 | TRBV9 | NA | TGTGCCAGCAGCGTAGGGGTCTACACAGATACGCAGTATTTT | CASSVGVYTDTQYF
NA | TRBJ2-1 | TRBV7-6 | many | TGTGCCAGCAGCCCACAAAGGCTAGCGACATACAATGAGCAGTTCTTC | CASSPQRLATYNEQFF
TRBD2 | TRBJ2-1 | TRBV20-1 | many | TGCAGTGCTAGAGCGTTACTCCTAGCGGGAGACCTCAATGAGCAGTTCTTC | CSARALLLAGDLNEQFF
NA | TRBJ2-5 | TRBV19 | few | TGTGCCAGTAGTCGGGGGAGCGAGAGAAAAGAGACCCAGTACTTC | CASSRGSERKETQYF
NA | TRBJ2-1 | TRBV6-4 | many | TGTGCCAGCAGTGACTCGAATAGCCATTCCTACAATGAGCAGTTCTTC | CASSDSNSHSYNEQFF
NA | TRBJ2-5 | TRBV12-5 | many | TGTGCTAGTGGTTTGGTAGGGGAGACCCAGTACTTC | CASGLVGETQYF
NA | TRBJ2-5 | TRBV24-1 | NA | TGTGCCACCAGTGAGTCCGGGACCAAAGAGACCCAGTACTTC | CATSESGTKETQYF
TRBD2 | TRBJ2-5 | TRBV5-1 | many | TGCGCCAGCAGCACAGCGGGAGGTCGCGAGACCCAGTACTTC | CASSTAGGRETQYF
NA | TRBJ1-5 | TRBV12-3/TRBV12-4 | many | TGCGCCAGCAGCCCCACAGGTGGGGGCAATCAGCCCCAGCATTTT | CASSPTGGGNQPQHF
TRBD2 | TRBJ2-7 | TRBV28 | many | TGTGCCAGCAGTCCGGTCAGCGGGACCCGCTCCTACGAGCAGTACTTC | CASSPVSGTRSYEQYF
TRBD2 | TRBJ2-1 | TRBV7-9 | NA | TGTGCCAGCAGCTTTCCCGAGCGGGACGGAGATGAGCAGTTCTTC | CASSFPERDGDEQFF
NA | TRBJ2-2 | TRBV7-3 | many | TGTGCCAGCAGCTTGTTGGGGGATAGGGAGCCCCCCGGGGAGCTGTTTTTT | CASSLLGDREPPGELFF
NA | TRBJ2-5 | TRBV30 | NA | TGTGCCTGGAGGTACGGCCGCGAGACCCAGTACTTC | CAWRYGRETQYF
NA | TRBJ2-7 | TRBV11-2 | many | TGTGCCAGCAGCAGATCAGGGGCGACCTACGAGCAGTACTTC | CASSRSGATYEQYF
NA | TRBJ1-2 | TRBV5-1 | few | TGCGCCAGCAGCTTGGTTGCCGACAATCAGGGATTGTATGGCTACACCTTC | CASSLVADNQGLYGYTF
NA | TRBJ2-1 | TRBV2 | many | TGTGCCAGCAGTGAAGATAATGAGCAGTTCTTC | CASSEDNEQFF
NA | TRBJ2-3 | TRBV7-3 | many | TGTGCCAGCAGCTTAACCAACACAGATACGCAGTATTTT | CASSLTNTDTQYF
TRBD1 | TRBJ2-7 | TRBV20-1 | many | TGCAGTGTAAGGGGACAGGCCTACGAGCAGTACTTC | CSVRGQAYEQYF
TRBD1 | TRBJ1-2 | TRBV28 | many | TGTGCCAGCAGCCCGGACAGGGCGGGCTATGGCTACACCTTC | CASSPDRAGYGYTF
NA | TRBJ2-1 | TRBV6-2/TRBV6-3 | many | TGTGCCAGCAGTTATGGCGGGCGGTACAATGAGCAGTTCTTC | CASSYGGRYNEQFF
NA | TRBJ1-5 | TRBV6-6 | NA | TGTGCCAGCAGTTACTCGGCTTCAGCTGAAGGGCCCCAGCATTTT | CASSYSASAEGPQHF
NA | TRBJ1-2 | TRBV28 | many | TGTGCCAGCAGTTTGACCCAGGGTGGCTACACCTTC | CASSLTQGGYTF
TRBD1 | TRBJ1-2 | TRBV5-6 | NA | TGTGCCAGCAGCTTGTGGGGGGGACAGACTAACTATGGCTACACCTTC | CASSLWGGQTNYGYTF
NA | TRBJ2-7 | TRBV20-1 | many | TGCAGTGCTAGATATCAAGACCCCTACGAGCAGTACTTC | CSARYQDPYEQYF
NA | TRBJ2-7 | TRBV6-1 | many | TGTGCCAGCAGTCCGATAGGGGCGGCAGGGAGGTTCTACGAGCAGTACTTC | CASSPIGAAGRFYEQYF
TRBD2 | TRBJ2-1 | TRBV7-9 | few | TGTGCCAGCAGCTTAGAAGCGGGAGGCACCTACAATGAGCAGTTCTTC | CASSLEAGGTYNEQFF
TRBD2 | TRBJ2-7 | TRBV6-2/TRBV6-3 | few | TGTGCCAGCAGTCCGGGACTATCGATCCACGAGCAGTACTTC | CASSPGLSIHEQYF
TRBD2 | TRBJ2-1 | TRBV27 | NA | TGTGCCAGCAGTGGCCGGGACTACCCTCACAATGAGCAGTTCTTC | CASSGRDYPHNEQFF
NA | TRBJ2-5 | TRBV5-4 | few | TGTGCCAGCAGCTTGGGTGGCCGACGCCAGAGGGAGACCCAGTACTTC | CASSLGGRRQRETQYF